These 16 T cell receptor beta chains were sequenced from one sample in a study of PD-L1 blockade in urothelial cancer. The time point was: peripheral blood 6 weeks after treatment start. Profiled with immunoSEQ multiplex PCR; TCRdb holds only in-frame clones, not every one. The table includes 35,000 to 55,000 clones, roughly four fifths detected once. The sequencing here drew on PBMCs, taken around atezolizumab (anti-PD-L1) treatment. All receptors come from a man aged 55 to 70 with urothelial cancer.

This sequence joins TRBV7-2 and TRBJ2-7; 7 bases are a match to TRBD1. Germline V gene lookup returns CDR1 SGHTA and CDR2 FQGNSA. V shed 1 base, J shed 6 bases, and the junction held 6 bases outside the gene matches. The CDR3 is made up of 14 amino acids. The CDR3 loop reads CASSLVEGAGEQYF. In nucleotides, the CDR3 is TGTGCCAGCAGCTTAGTTGAGGGGGCCGGCGAGCAGTACTTC.

J is TRBJ1-4 and V is TRBV5-1; TRBD1 matches at 9 bases. V lost 5 bases and J lost 5; bases outside the gene matches: 10. In germline, CDR1 is SGHRS, CDR2 YFSETQ. The CDR3 extends over 16 amino acids. The CDR3 loop is CASSPTTGQGNEKLFF. DNA for the CDR3: TGCGCCAGCAGTCCTACCACGGGACAGGGAAATGAAAAACTGTTTTTT.

This chain joins TRBV4-1 and TRBJ2-3; 7 bases align to TRBD2. CDR3 size: 15 residues. V shed 0 bases, J shed 3 bases, and the junction held 3 bases outside the gene matches. CDR1 MGHRA and CDR2 YSYEKL come from the germline V gene. This CDR3 is CASSQDERGTDTQYF. Written as DNA, the CDR3 is TGCGCCAGCAGCCAAGATGAGCGGGGTACAGATACGCAGTATTTT.

The gene calls are TRBV11-2 and TRBJ2-1, with TRBD2 matching 8 bases. The CDR3 has 15 residues. V gave up 1 base and J gave up 8 bases; unmatched junction bases: 7. CDR1 and CDR2 from the germline V gene are SGHAT and FQNNGV. The CDR3 reads CASSLAGGGRDEQFF. The CDR3 bases are TGTGCCAGCAGCTTAGCCGGCGGGGGGCGGGATGAGCAGTTCTTC.

V and J are TRBV7-9 and TRBJ1-6; D uncertain. This CDR3 comprises 14 residues. Between the trimmed V and J ends, which lost 4 bases and 9 bases, there was a span of 13 bases. CDR1 and CDR2 (germline): SEHNR, FQNEAQ (reference sequence). CDR3 loop: CASSSGGGGSPLHF. In nucleotides, the CDR3 is TGTGCCAGCAGCTCGGGAGGTGGAGGTTCACCCCTCCACTTT.

V and J are TRBV6-6 and TRBJ1-3, with 7 bases fitting TRBD1. J was trimmed by 4 bases and V by 6 bases; bases with no gene match: 6. From germline, CDR1 is MNHNY and CDR2 SVGAGI (reference sequence). This CDR3 comprises 14 residues. This chain's CDR3 is CASRRQGGGNTIYF. Written as DNA, the CDR3 is TGTGCCAGCAGACGACAGGGCGGAGGAAACACCATATATTTT.

This clone was seen a few times. The same CDR3 is also encoded by other DNA sequences in this sample. V usage is TRBV18 and J usage is TRBJ1-1, with 8 nucleotides matching TRBD1. J lost 1 base, V lost 3 bases, and 1 base had no gene match. The CDR3 has 14 amino acids. Germline CDR1 KGHSH, CDR2 LQKENI. CDR3 coding DNA: TGTGCCAGCTCACCTGACAGGGGGAACACTGAAGCTTTCTTT. Translated: CASSPDRGNTEAFF. The variable domain in full, completed from reference TRBV18 and TRBJ1-1, reads NAGVMQNPRHLVRRRGQEARLRCSPMKGHSHVYWYRQLPEEGLKFMVYLQKENIIDESGMPKERFSAEFPKEGPSILRIQQVVRGDSAAYFCASSPDRGNTEAFFGQGTRLTVV.

With regard to this clone: At one end, the junction sequence differs from germline, possibly due to a read error. The chain uses TRBV5-3 and TRBJ1-1; a weak D match, TRBD1 (5 bases). TRBV5-3 is an ORF, and what it does is uncertain. The CDR3 is 11 residues long. CDR3 nucleotides: TGTGCCAGTCAGTCGGGGGACCCTTACAAATTT. The encoded protein is CASQSGDPYKF.

This chain uses TRBV27 with TRBJ2-5, with D unresolved. The CDR3 sequence is 16 residues long. Germline assignment: CDR1 MNHEY and CDR2 SMNVEV (reference sequence). Trimming removed 0 bases at V and 5 bases at J, with 16 bases between. The CDR3 sequence: CASSLSWVAGMETQYF. Here the CDR3 DNA reads TGTGCCAGCAGTTTATCATGGGTTGCAGGCATGGAGACCCAGTACTTC.

The chain employs TRBV13 and TRBJ2-2; perhaps TRBD2 as D (6 bases). This CDR3 contains 17 residues. Trimming cost V 5 bases and J 3 bases, with 19 bases left between them. Germline CDR1 is PRHDT and CDR2 is FYEKMQ (reference sequence). In DNA, the CDR3 is TGTGCCAGCAGCCCCTTTAGCGGACCTCGTTACACCGGGGAGCTGTTTTTT. It translates to CASSPFSGPRYTGELFF.

This clone occurred once. The chain uses TRBV5-6 and TRBJ2-3; maybe TRBD1 (6 bases). Per germline, CDR1 SGHDT and CDR2 YYEEEE. V dropped 4 bases and J dropped 3 bases, with 15 bases sitting between them. This CDR3 has 15 amino acids. CDR3 DNA sequence: TGTGCCAGCAGCCCGTACAGGGCACAGACAGATACGCAGTATTTT. It is translated as CASSPYRAQTDTQYF.

The CDR3 here is CASSVAAGGPSDTQYF. Here the CDR3 DNA reads TGTGCCAGCAGCGTAGCAGCGGGGGGGCCGTCAGATACGCAGTATTTT. This chain uses TRBV9 with TRBJ2-3; 10 nucleotides agree with TRBD2. CDR3 length: 16 amino acids. From germline, CDR1 is SGDLS and CDR2 YYNGEE. Trimming cost V 0 bases and J 4 bases; bases outside gene matches: 5.

The J gene is TRBJ2-5, the V gene TRBV27; D not certain. This CDR3 contains 14 residues. With 10 bases removed from V and 2 bases from J, the gap between germline ends came to 17 bases. CDR1 and CDR2 (germline): MNHEY, SMNVEV (reference sequence). The CDR3 DNA is TGTGCCACCGCCCCCAGACAAGTACAAGAGACCCAGTACTTC. It encodes CATAPRQVQETQYF.

V gene TRBV5-1 combines with J gene TRBJ2-1; TRBD1 might be the D (5 bases). In germline, CDR1 is SGHRS, CDR2 YFSETQ. This CDR3 contains 13 residues. V dropped 0 bases and J dropped 5 bases, with 6 bases sitting between them. In nucleotides, the CDR3 is TGCGCCAGCAGCTTGGCAGGGAACAATGAGCAGTTCTTC. This gives the protein CASSLAGNNEQFF.

The chain carries TRBV5-1 and TRBJ2-1; D might be TRBD1 (6 bases). V lost 0 bases and J lost 0, with 10 bases in between. The CDR3 sequence is 16 residues long. Germline V gene lookup returns CDR1 SGHRS and CDR2 YFSETQ. The CDR3 here is CASSLVLQGSYNEQFF. The CDR3 DNA is TGCGCCAGCAGCTTGGTACTACAGGGCTCCTACAATGAGCAGTTCTTC. The full variable domain, completed using reference TRBV5-1 and TRBJ2-1, is KAGVTQTPRYLIKTRGQQVTLSCSPISGHRSVSWYQQTPGQGLQFLFEYFSETQRNKGNFPGRFSGRQFSNSRSEMNVSTLELGDSALYLCASSLVLQGSYNEQFFGPGTRLTVL.

The chain recombines TRBV7-9 with TRBJ2-1; no reliable D call. The V end was cut by 1 base, the J end by 0 bases, with 7 bases between. The CDR3 contains 15 residues. Germline V CDR1 and CDR2: SEHNR, FQNEAQ (reference sequence). The CDR3 sequence is CASSLGSVSYNEQFF. DNA of the CDR3: TGTGCCAGCAGCTTAGGGTCGGTCTCCTACAATGAGCAGTTCTTC.